These T cell receptor beta chains were read from a single sample in a study of blood T cells in healthy people across ages. TCRdb reanalysed the 5' RACE reads using MiXCR and keeps one entry per CDR3 protein. The sample shows roughly 900,000 distinct CDR3 sequences, under 30% of them seen only once. Sequencing input: blood. The receptors were sampled from an elderly woman in good health. The CDR3 runs from the conserved cysteine through the conserved F or W. A D gene is named only where the DNA matches it firmly. Size is stated for part of the rows, as once, few or many counts, or as a class when the clone is expanded.

J gene | D gene | V gene | clone size | CDR3 protein | CDR3 DNA
TRBJ2-3 | - | TRBV27 | - | CASSSERGAGFADTQYF | TGTGCCAGCAGTTCTGAACGGGGGGCAGGGTTCGCAGATACGCAGTATTTT
TRBJ1-2 | TRBD1 | TRBV24-1 | few | CATSDRGDRKDGYTF | TGTGCCACCAGTGATAGAGGGGACAGGAAAGACGGCTACACCTTC
TRBJ1-1 | - | TRBV20-1 | few | CSARDPKGNTEAFF | TGCAGTGCTAGAGATCCAAAGGGGAACACTGAAGCTTTCTTT
TRBJ1-5 | TRBD1 | TRBV20-1 | - | CSANRGRNQPQHF | TGCAGTGCCAACAGGGGACGGAATCAGCCCCAGCATTTT
TRBJ2-7 | TRBD1 | TRBV20-1 | many | CSAERQGGEQYF | TGCAGTGCTGAACGACAGGGCGGGGAGCAGTACTTC
TRBJ2-1 | - | TRBV12-3/TRBV12-4 | many | CASSLEHFNEQFF | TGTGCCAGCAGTTTAGAACACTTCAATGAGCAGTTCTTC
TRBJ1-5 | - | TRBV3-1 | - | CASSPGGRSNQPQQF | TGTGCCAGCAGCCCGGGGGGAAGGAGCAATCAGCCCCAGCAGTTT
TRBJ2-5 | - | TRBV18 | many | CASSPGLATIQTQYF | TGTGCCAGCTCACCAGGCCTAGCTACCATCCAGACCCAGTACTTC
TRBJ2-5 | TRBD1 | TRBV15 | few | CVTSIRGQGNYNEQYF | TGTGTCACCAGTATTCGGGGACAGGGAAACTACAATGAGCAGTACTTC
TRBJ1-1 | - | TRBV27 | - | CASSSEGGMNTEAFF | TGTGCCAGCAGTAGTGAGGGGGGGATGAACACTGAAGCTTTCTTT
TRBJ2-5 | - | TRBV10-2 | few | CASSERSASQVYF | TGCGCCAGCAGTGAAAGGTCAGCAAGCCAGGTGTACTTC
TRBJ2-5 | - | TRBV6-5 | many | CASSYSGGSWGETQYF | TGTGCCAGCAGTTACTCGGGGGGCAGTTGGGGAGAGACCCAGTACTTC
TRBJ2-6 | TRBD1 | TRBV5-1 | many | CASSLAVRQGPSGANVLTF | TGCGCCAGCAGCTTGGCCGTTAGACAGGGACCCTCTGGGGCCAACGTCCTGACTTTC
TRBJ1-4 | - | TRBV4-1 | - | CASSQVESPRVREKLFF | TGCGCCAGCAGCCAAGTTGAGTCCCCCAGGGTCAGAGAAAAACTGTTTTTT
TRBJ1-1 | - | TRBV6-2/TRBV6-3 | few | CASSYSETLNTEAFF | TGTGCCAGCAGTTACTCTGAGACACTGAACACTGAAGCTTTCTTT
TRBJ1-1 | - | TRBV5-1 | - | CASSIQENTEAFF | TGCGCCAGCAGCATACAGGAGAACACTGAAGCTTTCTTT
TRBJ2-1 | TRBD2 | TRBV7-2 | - | CASSLLAGGQETQFF | TGTGCCAGCAGCCTATTAGCGGGGGGGCAAGAGACCCAGTTCTTC
TRBJ1-5 | - | TRBV3-1 | few | CASSLGDFGNQPQHF | TGTGCCAGCAGCCTTGGGGACTTTGGGAATCAGCCCCAGCATTTT
TRBJ2-7 | TRBD2 | TRBV7-9 | - | CASSLGGGGTTYEQYF | TGTGCCAGCAGCTTAGGTGGCGGGGGGACCACCTACGAGCAGTACTTC
TRBJ2-3 | TRBD2 | TRBV20-1 | - | CSARTSGGPHTDTQYF | TGCAGTGCGAGGACGAGCGGGGGCCCCCACACAGATACGCAGTATTTT
TRBJ2-5 | - | TRBV18 | many | CASSPRYGGQETQYF | TGTGCCAGCTCACCACGATACGGGGGGCAGGAGACCCAGTACTTC
TRBJ2-1 | TRBD2 | TRBV29-1 | many | CTSGRTSNEQFF | TGCACCTCCGGAAGGACTAGCAATGAGCAGTTCTTC
TRBJ2-5 | TRBD1 | TRBV7-2 | many | CASSLGTGGLQETQYF | TGTGCCAGCAGCCTCGGGACAGGCGGTCTACAAGAGACCCAGTACTTC
TRBJ2-1 | TRBD2 | TRBV7-2 | - | CASSLAGTSSYNAQFF | TGTGCCAGCAGCTTAGCTGGGACTAGCTCCTACAATGCGCAGTTCTTC
TRBJ2-5 | - | TRBV20-1 | - | CSARFRGNQETQYF | TGCAGTGCTAGGTTTCGGGGTAACCAAGAGACCCAGTACTTC
TRBJ2-5 | TRBD2 | TRBV30 | few | CAWSPGLAAKETQYF | TGTGCCTGGAGTCCGGGACTAGCGGCTAAAGAGACCCAGTACTTC
TRBJ1-4 | - | TRBV16 | few | CASSQSRAANEKLFF | TGTGCCAGCAGCCAATCGAGGGCGGCTAATGAAAAACTGTTTTTT
TRBJ2-7 | - | TRBV3-1 | - | CASSDNLGGGLGEQYF | TGTGCCAGCAGTGACAACCTCGGGGGAGGATTGGGCGAGCAGTACTTC
TRBJ2-5 | - | TRBV7-2 | many | CASSLDGSKETQYF | TGTGCCAGCAGCTTAGACGGTAGCAAAGAGACCCAGTACTTC
TRBJ1-2 | - | TRBV20-1 | few | CSARDGQGIYGYTF | TGCAGTGCTAGAGATGGGCAGGGGATCTATGGCTACACCTTC
TRBJ1-6 | - | TRBV7-9 | - | CASRSGGSPLHF | TGTGCCAGCAGAAGCGGAGGTTCACCCCTCCACTTT
TRBJ1-2 | TRBD1 | TRBV10-3 | many | CAISPGQGGSYGYTF | TGTGCCATCAGCCCCGGACAGGGGGGTTCCTATGGCTACACCTTC
TRBJ2-7 | TRBD1 | TRBV7-9 | - | CASTRGRYNEQYF | TGTGCCAGCACCAGGGGGCGATACAATGAGCAGTACTTC
TRBJ1-5 | TRBD1 | TRBV7-9 | many | CASNLGRQGGYQPQHF | TGTGCCAGCAATCTGGGGCGACAGGGAGGTTATCAGCCCCAGCATTTT
TRBJ2-7 | - | TRBV12-3/TRBV12-4 | - | CASSFPGSRYEQYF | TGTGCCAGCAGTTTCCCAGGGTCGAGGTACGAGCAGTACTTC
TRBJ2-5 | - | TRBV20-1 | many | CSARDLGTQYF | TGCAGTGCTAGAGATTTAGGGACCCAGTACTTC
TRBJ2-2 | TRBD2 | TRBV6-2/TRBV6-3 | - | CASSYTLAGLNTGERFF | TGTGCCAGCAGTTACACTTTAGCGGGCCTCAACACCGGGGAGCGGTTTTTT
TRBJ2-2 | TRBD2 | TRBV28 | - | CASSFAGRAGELFF | TGTGCCAGCAGTTTTGCAGGGAGGGCTGGGGAGCTGTTTTTT